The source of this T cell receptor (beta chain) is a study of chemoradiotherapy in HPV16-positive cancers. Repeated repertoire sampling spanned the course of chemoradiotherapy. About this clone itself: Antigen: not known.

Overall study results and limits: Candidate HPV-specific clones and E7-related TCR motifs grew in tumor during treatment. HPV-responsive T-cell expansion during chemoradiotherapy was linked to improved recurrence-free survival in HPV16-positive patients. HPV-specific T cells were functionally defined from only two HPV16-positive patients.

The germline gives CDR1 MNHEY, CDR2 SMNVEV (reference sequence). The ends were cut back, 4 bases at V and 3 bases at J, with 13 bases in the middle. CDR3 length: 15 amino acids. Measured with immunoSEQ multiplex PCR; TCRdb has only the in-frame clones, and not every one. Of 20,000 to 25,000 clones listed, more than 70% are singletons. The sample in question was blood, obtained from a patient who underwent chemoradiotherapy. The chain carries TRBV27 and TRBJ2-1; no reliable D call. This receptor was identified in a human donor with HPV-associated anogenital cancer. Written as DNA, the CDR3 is TGTGCCAGCAGTTCATACGAGCCTGGCTACAATGAGCAGTTCTTC. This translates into CASSSYEPGYNEQFF.